The present T cell receptor (beta chain) was sequenced within a study of T cells after yellow fever vaccination. This clonotype was picked up many times. No antigen is known for it. Study results and limitations: The study re-detected most primary-vaccination clones after the booster (approximately 96% CD4, around 90% CD8).

TCRdb called the 5' RACE reads again in MiXCR, with one record for every CDR3 protein. The repertoire holds just under 600,000 distinct CDR3 sequences, with about 14% as singletons. The V gene lost 8 bases and the J gene lost 4 bases, with 9 bases spanning the gap. Germline CDR1 MNHEY, CDR2 SVGAGI. This CDR3 spans 12 amino acids. The sample was PBMCs, taken on the day of the yellow fever booster vaccination. This TCR derives from a man aged 30-40 years who received the YFV17D yellow fever vaccine. The chain couples TRBV6-5 to TRBJ1-5; a possible D gene is TRBD1 (6 bases). The CDR3 DNA follows: TGTGCCAGCGGCAGGGGAAATCAGCCCCAGCATTTT. It specifies CASGRGNQPQHF.